This T cell receptor (beta chain) was obtained from a study of read filtering for tumor transcriptome and immune sequencing. In this sample, this clonotype turned up many times. Antigen unknown. Whole-study results and caveats: Dropping single-read clonotypes raised IR-seq and RNA-seq shared-clonotype correlation. Compared with RNA-seq, IR-seq gave much higher clonotype depth and reliability.

Molecular barcoded adaptors covering alpha/delta and beta/gamma chains were used on approximately 400 ng RNA. TCRdb ran MiXCR on the reads and lists one entry per CDR3 protein. This sample yields 35,000 to 40,000 distinct CDR3 sequences, of which 14% are seen a single time; less than 20% belongs to the top ten. V shed 0 bases, J shed 5 bases, and the junction held 7 bases outside the gene matches. The CDR3 is 15 residues long. CDR1 and CDR2 from the germline V gene are SGHRS and YFSETQ. This clonotype was obtained from a donor at least 40 years old with multiple myeloma. The rearrangement links TRBV5-1 to TRBJ1-1, with 7 positions matching TRBD1. Sequencing input: a population of CD138-negative cells sorted from bone marrow. The CDR3 is CASSLGATGRTEAFF. The DNA of the CDR3 is TGCGCCAGCAGCTTGGGGGCGACAGGGCGAACTGAAGCTTTCTTT.